This record concerns one T cell receptor beta chain sequence. Its antigen has not been determined. There are no base qualities to consult, and no much larger clone falls within one base. The data were taken from a study of blood T cell dynamics during melanoma immunotherapy (dated by TCRdb to 2020 to 2021). As for the study more broadly: All patients had metastatic melanoma and were given first-line pembrolizumab or nivolumab plus ipilimumab as standard of care in the United Kingdom. To find early correlates of response, the study profiled the peripheral T cell receptor repertoires of patients with metastatic melanoma both before and after one cycle of checkpoint inhibitor therapy. Consecutive patients formed a training cohort, and a further independent group of patients from the same centre was pooled into an external validation set.

Every bulk PBMC sample was loaded with the same fixed amount of about 380 ng of DNA. TCR beta CDR3 sequences were amplified from genomic DNA with the immunoSEQ TCRb Assay kit following manufacturer instructions. The KAPA Library Quantification Kit for Illumina platforms was used to quantify pooled libraries by qPCR. Sequencing of the pooled libraries was done on an Illumina NextSeq 500, with clustering at about 0.6-1.1 pM. Per the original workflow: The TCR data were analyzed using immunoSEQ ANALYZER and the R LymphoSeq package. A rearrangement efficiency score was calculated as productive divided by the sum of productive and non-productive CDR3 sequences. Clonality was measured with the Gini coefficient and diversity with the Renyi index at alpha=1, and both measures were compared pairwise between timepoints within each patient. Clonal relatedness, based on an edit distance of 3, and repertoire similarity, based on the Bhattacharyya coefficient, were both computed in LymphoSeq. Linear discriminant analysis on week-3 changes in clonality and diversity was built with the R MASS and caret packages to classify response. Drawn from immuneACCESS, this table holds only the in-frame rearrangements with V and J called that TCRdb kept. Clones are partly lost; checked studies trace under half to an unresolved V gene and leave the rest unexplained. V, J and clone size reflect that table, while D and trimming were determined from the DNA. For this sample the table gives about 15,000 clones, of which around 85% were detected only once. The ten largest clones add up to about 4.6% of the sample.

The junction shows trimming of 7 bases on V and 5 bases on J, plus 9 bases between the germline ends. CDR1 and CDR2, looked up from the germline V gene, are MNHNS and SASEGT. The CDR3, cysteine through phenylalanine, is 12 amino acids long. Solely the CDR3 DNA is kept, with 36 bases framed from the first base. Study-wide conclusions, independent of this receptor: Whether the T cell clones driving repertoire changes were melanoma-specific or reflected general immune activation could not be determined in the study. A bifurcated reorganization of the PBMC repertoire at W3, with increased clonality or increased diversity, was observed in patients who later achieved disease control, unlike in progressors. The relatively small sample size was acknowledged as something that could potentially limit how far the results can be generalized.

According to the study, the label for this sample's time point signals: pre-treatment baseline. Blood samples were taken at two points: before treatment (T0) and at week 3 (W3), which came after the first cycle of checkpoint blockade. Except for a couple of patients with rapid clinical progression, response was assessed 12 weeks after the first infusion by RECIST 1.1; disease control meant complete response, partial response or stable disease. Patients with prior systemic cancer treatment, concomitant immunosuppressant therapy or synchronous other active malignancies were excluded. To track both circulating cells and T cell turnover, TCR beta was sequenced from bulk PBMC as well as from plasma cell-free DNA. Lymphoprep and SepMate tubes were used to isolate PBMC from blood, and red cell lysis was then performed. QIAamp DNA Blood Mini kits were used to extract DNA from PBMC and sorted T cell subsets.

This specimen consisted of blood, obtained from a patient treated with checkpoint blockade. The sequence was obtained from a human donor with melanoma. Recombination linked TRBV6-1 to TRBJ2-1; no D gene can be assigned with confidence. The nucleotide sequence is TGTGCCAGCACTCCAAGAAACAATGAGCAGTTCTTC. Its protein is CASTPRNNEQFF.